A single sample is the source of the 21 T cell receptor beta chains below, sequenced in a study of OX40 agonist ivuxolimab in advanced cancers. Measured with immunoSEQ multiplex PCR; TCRdb has only the in-frame clones, and not every one. The sample includes roughly 72,000 clones, roughly 80% of them seen just once. The sample was CD4+ or CD8+ T cells sorted from blood, taken in a trial of the OX40 agonist ivuxolimab. The receptor source for this set is an adult with an advanced solid tumor such as melanoma, head and neck, liver or kidney cancer.

The chain combines TRBV9 with TRBJ1-1; D is ambiguous. The CDR3 runs 18 residues. The V gene lost 0 bases and the J gene lost 1 base, with 19 bases spanning the gap. Germline CDR1 is SGDLS and CDR2 is YYNGEE. The chain's CDR3 is CASSVDGRAGSGNTEAFF. In DNA form, the CDR3 reads TGTGCCAGCAGCGTAGACGGGAGGGCGGGTAGCGGGAACACTGAAGCTTTCTTT.

This chain joins TRBV30 and TRBJ2-1, with 13 positions matching TRBD2. CDR3 size: 16 residues. Germline lookup yields CDR1 GTSNPN and CDR2 SVGIG (reference sequence). V gave up 1 base and J gave up 8 bases; unmatched junction bases: 8. The CDR3 sequence: CAWSAGGLAGWDEQFF. The CDR3 DNA is TGTGCCTGGAGTGCCGGGGGACTAGCGGGATGGGATGAGCAGTTCTTC.

The chain couples TRBV11-2 to TRBJ1-2; 9 bases are shared with TRBD1. Losses at the gene ends were 5 bases for V and 6 bases for J; bases not matched to a gene: 4. This CDR3 has 13 residues. Germline V gene lookup returns CDR1 SGHAT and CDR2 FQNNGV. The CDR3 DNA reads as TGTGCCAGCAGCCAGGACAGGGGCCATGGCTACACCTTC. Encoded protein: CASSQDRGHGYTF.

The chain links TRBV15 to TRBJ2-5; possibly TRBD1 for D (6 bases). The V and J ends lost 0 bases and 13 bases respectively, with 12 bases between them. Germline CDR1 LNHNV, CDR2 YYDKDF (reference sequence). CDR3 size: 12 residues. CDR3 residues: CATSRDLGQWYF. DNA of the CDR3: TGTGCCACCAGCAGAGATTTAGGACAGTGGTACTTC.

J is TRBJ2-3 and V is TRBV6-6, with no clear D. The CDR3 is made up of 14 amino acids. The V end was cut by 7 bases, the J end by 1 base, with 12 bases between. Germline assignment: CDR1 MNHNY and CDR2 SVGAGI (reference sequence). CDR3 amino acids: CASTNNLRTDTQYF. CDR3 sequence (DNA): TGTGCCAGCACCAACAACTTACGCACAGATACGCAGTATTTT.

The rearrangement links TRBV9 to TRBJ1-1, with unresolved D. Trimming shortened V by 3 bases and J by 0 bases, and 9 bases separated the two germline ends. Looked up from germline, CDR1 is SGDLS and CDR2 is YYNGEE. The CDR3 contains 14 residues. The CDR3, as DNA: TGTGCCAGCAGCGAGGGCATTTTGAACACTGAAGCTTTCTTT. Translation gives CASSEGILNTEAFF.

The chain recombines TRBV7-2 with TRBJ1-1; D might be TRBD1 (5 bases). V was shortened by 1 base and J by 0 bases, with 9 bases between the two germline ends. Germline values: CDR1 SGHTA, CDR2 FQGNSA. The CDR3 length is 15 residues. The DNA of the CDR3 is TGTGCCAGCAGCTTAGTTCTGACAGTGAACACTGAAGCTTTCTTT. Translated: CASSLVLTVNTEAFF.

This rearrangement joins TRBV5-1 to TRBJ1-1; 9 bases line up with TRBD1. CDR3 length: 13 residues. V lost 4 bases to trimming and J lost 4 bases; unmatched junction nucleotides: 2. Germline CDR1 and CDR2: SGHRS and YFSETQ. CDR3 nucleotides: TGCGCCAGCAGCCCGGACAGGGGCACTGAAGCTTTCTTT. Translated: CASSPDRGTEAFF.

The sample holds a few counts of this clone. V usage is TRBV11-3 and J usage is TRBJ1-1, with D perhaps TRBD1 (5 bases). CDR3 length: 13 residues. In germline, CDR1 is SGHNT, CDR2 YENEEA. V was pared by 6 bases and J by 4 bases, with 12 bases between. The CDR3 DNA reads as TGTGCCAGCAGTGCCGGGGGATTCACTGAAGCTTTCTTT. This translates into CASSAGGFTEAFF. The entire variable domain, with the rest obtained from reference TRBV11-3 and TRBJ1-1, is as follows: EAGVVQSPRYKIIEKKQPVAFWCNPISGHNTLYWYLQNLGQGPELLIRYENEEAVDDSQLPKDRFSAERLKGVDSTLKIQPAELGDSAVYLCASSAGGFTEAFFGQGTRLTVV.

CDR3 residues: CASSPSEAAYNEQFF. CDR3 DNA: TGTGCCAGCAGCCCCTCGGAAGCAGCCTACAATGAGCAGTTCTTC. V gene TRBV7-6 combines with J gene TRBJ2-1; D is uncertain. The CDR3 consists of 15 residues. V was pared by 5 bases and J by 2 bases, with 13 bases between. Germline CDR1 reads SGHVS; CDR2 reads FNYEAQ.

This CDR3 reads CASSLEPGQGRNTGELFF. For the CDR3, the DNA is TGTGCCAGCAGCTTGGAACCCGGGCAGGGACGGAACACCGGGGAGCTGTTTTTT. The gene calls are TRBV5-4 and TRBJ2-2; the D gene could be TRBD1 or TRBD2 (5 bases each). Germline-derived CDR1 and CDR2 are SGHNT and YYREEE (reference sequence). This CDR3 has 18 amino acids. The V end lost 0 bases, the J end lost 1 base, and 16 bases lay between the germline ends.

The genes are TRBV2 and TRBJ2-3; no clear D gene. The germline V and J ends were trimmed by 8 bases and 6 bases, with 12 bases remaining between them. Germline V gene data show CDR1 as SNHLY and CDR2 as FYNNEI. The CDR3 consists of 12 residues. This chain's CDR3 is CASALPVDTQYF. The CDR3 bases are TGTGCCAGCGCCCTCCCCGTTGATACGCAGTATTTT.

The V call is TRBV5-1, the J call TRBJ2-7; 7 bases align to TRBD2. This CDR3 spans 15 amino acids. In germline, CDR1 is SGHRS, CDR2 YFSETQ. Losses at the gene ends were 6 bases for V and 2 bases for J; bases not matched to a gene: 11. CDR3 DNA: TGCGCCAGCACCCTCCAGCGGGATGGGACCTACGAGCAGTACTTC. Residues: CASTLQRDGTYEQYF. The variable domain in full, completed from reference TRBV5-1 and TRBJ2-7, reads KAGVTQTPRYLIKTRGQQVTLSCSPISGHRSVSWYQQTPGQGLQFLFEYFSETQRNKGNFPGRFSGRQFSNSRSEMNVSTLELGDSALYLCASTLQRDGTYEQYFGPGTRLTVT.

This chain joins TRBV20-1 and TRBJ2-1; no reliable D call. V was clipped by 4 bases and J by 3 bases, with 4 bases between them. The CDR3 totals 11 residues. From germline, CDR1 is DFQATT and CDR2 SNEGSKA (reference sequence). This CDR3 reads CSATDYNEQFF. In DNA, the CDR3 is TGCAGTGCTACAGACTACAATGAGCAGTTCTTC.

The rearrangement uses TRBV13 and TRBJ1-6; TRBD1 aligns across 9 bases. CDR3 size: 16 residues. Germline values: CDR1 PRHDT, CDR2 FYEKMQ (reference sequence). V trimming: 4 bases; J trimming: 5 bases; junction bases outside the gene matches: 6. The CDR3 nucleotides read TGTGCCAGCAGCTCCACAGGGGGCGCAAATAATTCACCCCTCCACTTT. Translating gives CASSSTGGANNSPLHF.

The chain joins TRBV7-8 to TRBJ1-1; D possibly corresponds to TRBD1 (6 bases). CDR3 length: 16 amino acids. V was cut by 5 bases and J by 0 bases, with 16 bases left in between. The germline CDR1 and CDR2 sequences are SGHVS and FQNEAQ. Here the CDR3 reads CASSNGGGGMNTEAFF. The CDR3 DNA reads TGTGCCAGCAGCAATGGGGGGGGCGGGATGAACACTGAAGCTTTCTTT.

The chain joins TRBV6-5 to TRBJ2-3; D unresolved. This CDR3 has 13 amino acids. The germline V and J ends were trimmed by 2 bases and 3 bases, with 6 bases remaining between them. Germline values: CDR1 MNHEY, CDR2 SVGAGI. In nucleotides, the CDR3 is TGTGCCAGCAGTTACCCAGGTACAGATACGCAGTATTTT. This sequence encodes CASSYPGTDTQYF.

The chain has TRBV5-4 and TRBJ2-7; D unclear. There are 13 residues in the CDR3. Germline CDR1 SGHNT, CDR2 YYREEE (reference sequence). V lost 3 bases and J 2 bases, leaving 9 bases between the germline ends. As DNA, the CDR3 is TGTGCCAGCAGCTCCCCCGAAACCTACGAGCAGTACTTC. It encodes CASSSPETYEQYF.

The CDR3 sequence is CASSIDRKSGRHDKNIQYF. The CDR3 DNA sequence: TGTGCCAGTAGTATAGATCGGAAAAGCGGGAGACATGACAAAAACATTCAGTACTTC. This sequence joins TRBV19 and TRBJ2-4; 8 bases agree with TRBD2. Germline V gives CDR1 LNHDA, CDR2 SQIVND (reference sequence). The junction had 13 bases not matched to a gene; V was cut back by 0 bases and J by 3 bases. The CDR3 sequence is 19 residues long.

The chain is built from TRBV11-2 and TRBJ1-2; tentatively, D is TRBD1 (5 bases). CDR1 is SGHAT and CDR2 is FQNNGV in the germline V gene. The CDR3 sequence is 13 residues long. The V end was cut by 5 bases, the J end by 7 bases, with 14 bases between. CDR3 DNA sequence: TGTGCCAGCAGCCGCGCCGGGACGCGTGGCTACACCTTC. Its translation is CASSRAGTRGYTF.

The chain carries TRBV5-5 and TRBJ2-1, with 8 bases lining up with TRBD2. This CDR3 comprises 17 residues. CDR1 is SGHKS, CDR2 YYEKEE, per germline (reference sequence). Losses at the gene ends were 4 bases for V and 5 bases for J; bases not matched to a gene: 14. The CDR3 DNA reads as TGTGCCAGCAGCCCCCGGGGGGGCGCATGGGGAAACAATGAGCAGTTCTTC. Its protein is CASSPRGGAWGNNEQFF.